This TCR beta chain was captured by sequencing in a study of control samples from healthy donors and cancer patients. Germline loops: CDR1 MNHNS, CDR2 SASEGT. This CDR3 comprises 13 residues. The V end was cut by 2 bases, the J end by 2 bases, with 7 bases between. Generated by immunoSEQ multiplex PCR, the TCRdb table keeps only in-frame clones and is missing some. The sample shows 150,000 to 200,000 clones, around 88% of them seen only once. The chain joins TRBV6-1 to TRBJ2-7; unclear D gene. The sample taken for sequencing was blood. This clonotype originated in a woman aged 25 to 45 in good health. The CDR3: CASSERPTYEQYV. CDR3 nucleotides: TGTGCCAGCAGTGAACGGCCAACCTACGAGCAGTACGTC.